One sample yielded the 32 T cell receptor beta chains listed below, sequenced in a study of cytomegalovirus exposure and HLA in healthy donors (dated by TCRdb to 2015 to 2018). Library creation used the immunoSEQ multiplex PCR assay. Entries here come from immuneACCESS through TCRdb and include only in-frame sequences with V and J called. Some clones fail to appear in such tables; in the studies checked, an unresolved V gene covers under half of the shortfall, and the cause of the remainder is unknown. The sample records around 160,000 clones, around four fifths of which are singletons. The top ten hold approximately 2.3% of the sample. Material: PBMCs. The receptors were gathered from a man in his thirties or forties in good health and CMV-seropositive.

V gene TRBV30 combines with J gene TRBJ2-1, with D tentatively TRBD1 (6 bases). V lost 1 base and J 6 bases, leaving 13 bases between the germline ends. Germline CDR1 is GTSNPN and CDR2 is SVGIG (reference sequence). The length of the CDR3 is 14 residues. The CDR3 loop is CAWSGGYRVNEQFF. The CDR3 DNA sequence: TGTGCCTGGAGTGGGGGGTACAGGGTCAATGAGCAGTTCTTC.

This clone was seen a single time. The chain recombines TRBV7-2 with TRBJ2-7; 7 positions agree with TRBD2. The CDR3 runs to 16 residues. V was pared by 1 base and J by 0 bases, with 6 bases of the junction left unmatched. Germline lookup yields CDR1 SGHTA and CDR2 FQGNSA. Here the CDR3 DNA reads TGTGCCAGCAGCTTAGATTGGCGGGGGAGCTCCTACGAGCAGTACTTC. Amino acid sequence: CASSLDWRGSSYEQYF.

The gene calls are TRBV6-5 and TRBJ2-7; 7 bases are a match to TRBD2. Germline CDR1 is MNHEY and CDR2 is SVGAGI. V was clipped by 6 bases and J by 0 bases; unmatched bases: 8. The CDR3 runs 15 residues. CDR3 residues: CASRRPGRDSYEQYF. The CDR3 nucleotides read TGTGCCAGCAGACGGCCAGGGAGGGACTCCTACGAGCAGTACTTC.

The chain has TRBV7-8 and TRBJ1-5; D not certain. V was shortened by 3 bases and J by 7 bases, with 22 bases between the two germline ends. CDR1 SGHVS and CDR2 FQNEAQ come from the germline V gene. The length of the CDR3 is 17 residues. CDR3 protein: CASSLSGREAGGQPQHF. The DNA of the CDR3 is TGTGCCAGCAGCTTGAGCGGTAGGGAGGCTGGAGGCCAGCCCCAGCATTTT.

The chain combines TRBV4-3 with TRBJ1-6; no clear D gene. V was trimmed by 4 bases and J by 5 bases, leaving 15 bases between them. In germline, CDR1 is LGHNA, CDR2 YSLEER. This CDR3 is 16 amino acids long. The CDR3 DNA sequence: TGCGCCAGCAGCCCCCTTGGGAGGGAGAATAATTCACCCCTCCACTTT. Translating gives CASSPLGRENNSPLHF.

The CDR3 nucleotides read TGTGCCAGCAGCTTCCGCGCAGGACAGCCGACCTACGAGCAGTACTTC. This sequence encodes CASSFRAGQPTYEQYF. The chain is built from TRBV11-2 and TRBJ2-7; D might be TRBD1 (6 bases). The ends were cut back, 3 bases at V and 2 bases at J, with 17 bases in the middle. The CDR3 length is 16 residues. Per germline, CDR1 SGHAT and CDR2 FQNNGV. The whole variable domain, remainder taken from reference TRBV11-2 and TRBJ2-7, is EAGVAQSPRYKIIEKRQSVAFWCNPISGHATLYWYQQILGQGPKLLIQFQNNGVVDDSQLPKDRFSAERLKGVDSTLKIQPAKLEDSAVYLCASSFRAGQPTYEQYFGPGTRLTVT.

This clone was picked up one time. The chain links TRBV5-1 to TRBJ2-1, with 7 positions matching TRBD1. The J segment lost 1 base and the V segment lost 0 bases, leaving 4 bases of the junction unmatched. This CDR3 has 16 residues. The germline V gene has CDR1 SGHRS and CDR2 YFSETQ. The CDR3 sequence: CASSLDTGVSYNEQFF. Here the CDR3 DNA reads TGCGCCAGCAGCTTGGATACAGGGGTTTCCTACAATGAGCAGTTCTTC. The full variable domain, in which reference TRBV5-1 and TRBJ2-1 provide the parts outside the CDR3, is KAGVTQTPRYLIKTRGQQVTLSCSPISGHRSVSWYQQTPGQGLQFLFEYFSETQRNKGNFPGRFSGRQFSNSRSEMNVSTLELGDSALYLCASSLDTGVSYNEQFFGPGTRLTVL.

V usage is TRBV19 and J usage is TRBJ1-2; no clear D gene. The CDR3 is made up of 16 amino acids. Trimming took 4 bases from V and 5 from J, leaving 20 bases between them. CDR1 and CDR2 (germline): LNHDA, SQIVND (reference sequence). The CDR3 nucleotides read TGTGCCAGTAGTACCCGTGAACCGGAAGCGGGGTATGGCTACACCTTC. Translating gives CASSTREPEAGYGYTF.

The chain is built from TRBV5-5 and TRBJ2-1; 8 bases align to TRBD1. V shed 1 base, J shed 12 bases, and the junction held 9 bases outside the gene matches. The CDR3 totals 14 residues. CDR1 and CDR2 from the germline V gene are SGHKS and YYEKEE (reference sequence). The CDR3 coding sequence is TGTGCCAGCAGCTTGCAAGGACAGGGACCCAGGCAGTTCTTC. Translating gives CASSLQGQGPRQFF.

The rearrangement joins TRBV4-3 to TRBJ2-1; D possibly corresponds to TRBD1 (6 bases). Germline V lookup: CDR1 LGHNA, CDR2 YSLEER. This CDR3 is built from 18 residues. V lost 0 bases and J lost 2, with 17 bases in between. CDR3 sequence (DNA): TGCGCCAGCAGCCAAGATCACTATTTGACAGGAACCTACAATGAGCAGTTCTTC. Amino acids: CASSQDHYLTGTYNEQFF.

The gene calls are TRBV9 and TRBJ2-7; 8 bases match TRBD1. CDR1 is SGDLS and CDR2 is YYNGEE in the germline V gene. With V trimmed by 4 bases and J by 4 bases, 10 bases remained unmatched. CDR3 length: 15 amino acids. CDR3 nucleotides: TGTGCCAGCAGCACCGGGGGCAGGGGGCCGTACGAGCAGTACTTC. Its translation is CASSTGGRGPYEQYF.

V gene TRBV11-2 combines with J gene TRBJ2-7; 7 nucleotides align to TRBD1. Germline V gene data show CDR1 as SGHAT and CDR2 as FQNNGV. The CDR3 consists of 14 residues. With 6 bases clipped from V and 3 bases from J, the junction kept 8 bases outside the gene matches. Written as DNA, the CDR3 is TGTGCCAGCAGTCCCGGGACAGTCGACTACGAGCAGTACTTC. Translation gives CASSPGTVDYEQYF.

The chain uses TRBV4-2 and TRBJ1-5; a possible D gene is TRBD1 (6 bases). The ends were cut back, 0 bases at V and 4 bases at J, with 10 bases in the middle. The CDR3 loop spans 15 amino acids. Germline CDR1 and CDR2: LGHNA and YNFKEQ. The CDR3 DNA is TGTGCCAGCAGCCAAGAGGACAGTTATAATCAGCCCCAGCATTTT. Translation: CASSQEDSYNQPQHF.

In this sample, this clone turned up a few times. J is TRBJ2-7 and V is TRBV4-2, with 7 bases identical to TRBD1. Trimming at V came to 1 base and at J to 3 bases, leaving 15 bases not matched to a gene. The CDR3 length is 18 residues. Looked up from germline, CDR1 is LGHNA and CDR2 is YNFKEQ. CDR3 region: CASSQVSGRGQQGYEQYF. Here the CDR3 DNA reads TGTGCCAGCAGCCAAGTATCCGGTCGGGGACAGCAAGGCTACGAGCAGTACTTC.

The rearrangement uses TRBV6-1 and TRBJ1-1; 8 bases align to TRBD1. Trimming cost V 7 bases and J 3 bases; bases outside gene matches: 4. Germline V gene sequence: CDR1 MNHNS, CDR2 SASEGT. The CDR3 spans 13 residues. The CDR3 here is CASTYRGDTEAFF. Here the CDR3 DNA reads TGTGCCAGCACCTACAGGGGGGACACTGAAGCTTTCTTT.

The V call is TRBV5-1, the J call TRBJ1-2; 10 nucleotides agree with TRBD1. V was clipped by 3 bases and J by 9 bases; unmatched bases: 5. The CDR3 has 13 amino acids. The germline CDR1 and CDR2 sequences are SGHRS and YFSETQ. The DNA of the CDR3 is TGCGCCAGCAGCTCCGGACAGGGGGGACGCTACACCTTC. This encodes CASSSGQGGRYTF.

The chain has TRBV2 and TRBJ1-5; TRBD1 agrees at 8 bases. The V segment lost 1 base and the J segment 8 bases; nucleotides outside the gene matches: 4. The CDR3 covers 14 residues. Germline values: CDR1 SNHLY, CDR2 FYNNEI. The CDR3 DNA follows: TGTGCCAGCAGTGAAGGACAGGGGAGGAAGCCCCAGCATTTT. Residues: CASSEGQGRKPQHF. The full variable domain, rest sourced from reference TRBV2 and TRBJ1-5, is EPEVTQTPSHQVTQMGQEVILRCVPISNHLYFYWYRQILGQKVEFLVSFYNNEISEKSEIFDDQFSVERPDGSNFTLKIRSTKLEDSAMYFCASSEGQGRKPQHFGDGTRLSIL.

The rearrangement links TRBV19 to TRBJ1-5, with no clear D. The germline V gene has CDR1 LNHDA and CDR2 SQIVND (reference sequence). Trimming left V 5 bases short and J 3 bases short, with 8 bases between. CDR3 length: 13 residues. CDR3 in DNA: TGTGCCAGTAGTCGACGGGACAATCAGCCCCAGCATTTT. This gives the protein CASSRRDNQPQHF. Using reference TRBV19 and TRBJ1-5 for the parts outside the CDR3, the full variable domain is DGGITQSPKYLFRKEGQNVTLSCEQNLNHDAMYWYRQDPGQGLRLIYYSQIVNDFQKGDIAEGYSVSREKKESFPLTVTSAQKNPTAFYLCASSRRDNQPQHFGDGTRLSIL.

This clone was recorded a few times. The V gene is TRBV9, the J gene TRBJ1-6; D is perhaps TRBD1 (6 bases). CDR1 is SGDLS and CDR2 is YYNGEE in the germline V gene. Trimming pared 6 bases from V and 4 bases from J, leaving 11 bases between. The CDR3 is 14 amino acids. The CDR3 loop reads CASKAGQYNSPLHF. CDR3 DNA: TGTGCCAGCAAAGCAGGACAGTATAATTCACCCCTCCACTTT.

The gene calls are TRBV7-2 and TRBJ2-7; 7 positions match TRBD2. Germline V gives CDR1 SGHTA, CDR2 FQGNSA. Trimming cost V 6 bases and J 7 bases; bases outside gene matches: 9. This CDR3 is 13 amino acids long. In DNA, the CDR3 is TGTGCCAGCAGTCTAGAAGGAGCGGGGGAGCAGTACTTC. Protein: CASSLEGAGEQYF.

This clone was seen only a few times. Other DNA sequences in this specimen translate into the identical CDR3. The chain links TRBV27 to TRBJ1-5, with 11 bases matching TRBD1. Germline V gene sequence: CDR1 MNHEY, CDR2 SMNVEV (reference sequence). The CDR3 sequence is 13 residues long. Trimming at V came to 5 bases and at J to 6 bases, leaving 0 bases not matched to a gene. This CDR3 reads CASSGTGGQPQHF. For the CDR3, the DNA is TGTGCCAGCAGTGGGACAGGGGGTCAGCCCCAGCATTTT.

CDR3 region: CASSGAGGQETQYF. CDR3 coding DNA: TGTGCCAGCAGTGGGGCAGGGGGCCAGGAGACCCAGTACTTC. V gene TRBV25-1 combines with J gene TRBJ2-5; 8 bases align to TRBD1. Germline-derived CDR1 and CDR2 are MGHDK and SYGVNS. The junction had 6 bases not matched to a gene; V was cut back by 4 bases and J by 5 bases. This CDR3 has 14 residues.

About this clone itself: Compared with germline, one end of the junction differs, possibly owing to a read error. The V call is TRBV7-7, the J call TRBJ2-7, with no clear D. The CDR3 is made up of 17 amino acids. Germline V CDR1 and CDR2: SSHAT, FNYEAQ (reference sequence). This chain's CDR3 is CASSLCGDIPDNHEQYF. The CDR3 DNA reads TGTGCTAGCAGCTTATGTGGCGACATCCCTGACAACCACGAGCAGTACTTC.

The chain couples TRBV19 to TRBJ2-7; TRBD1 aligns across 9 bases. Germline V gene lookup returns CDR1 LNHDA and CDR2 SQIVND (reference sequence). CDR3 length: 16 residues. V shed 3 bases, J shed 2 bases, and the junction held 8 bases outside the gene matches. The CDR3 sequence is CASSMQGTGRAYEQYF. In DNA, the CDR3 is TGTGCCAGTAGTATGCAAGGGACAGGGCGAGCCTACGAGCAGTACTTC.

J is TRBJ2-5 and V is TRBV4-2; the D is unclear. The V and J ends lost 5 bases and 4 bases respectively, with 14 bases between them. CDR3 length: 14 amino acids. Germline V lookup: CDR1 LGHNA, CDR2 YNFKEQ. The CDR3 coding sequence is TGTGCCAGCAGCTCTACCCGAACCGCAGAGACCCAGTACTTC. Translating gives CASSSTRTAETQYF.

CDR3 region: CASSLLGALAKNIQYF. CDR3 sequence (DNA): TGTGCCAGCAGTTTATTGGGGGCCCTAGCCAAAAACATTCAGTACTTC. V usage is TRBV27 and J usage is TRBJ2-4, with a possible D match to TRBD1 (6 bases). The CDR3 consists of 16 residues. The V end lost 1 base, the J end lost 0 bases, and 10 bases lay between the germline ends. Germline V CDR1 and CDR2: MNHEY, SMNVEV (reference sequence).

This chain's CDR3 is CASTDYITRGYDSGELFF. The CDR3 DNA follows: TGTGCCAGTACCGACTATATAACGAGAGGGTATGATAGCGGGGAGCTGTTTTTT. The chain recombines TRBV19 with TRBJ2-2; D is possibly TRBD2 (5 bases). CDR1 LNHDA and CDR2 SQIVND come from the germline V gene (reference sequence). The CDR3 is 18 amino acids. Trimming removed 7 bases at V and 7 bases at J, with 28 bases between. Together with reference TRBV19 and TRBJ2-2, the CDR3 gives the full variable domain: DGGITQSPKYLFRKEGQNVTLSCEQNLNHDAMYWYRQDPGQGLRLIYYSQIVNDFQKGDIAEGYSVSREKKESFPLTVTSAQKNPTAFYLCASTDYITRGYDSGELFFGEGSRLTVL.

This chain uses TRBV6-4 with TRBJ2-3; 9 positions match TRBD2. The CDR3 runs to 15 residues. In germline, CDR1 is MRHNA, CDR2 SNTAGT. J gave up 2 bases and V 4 bases, and 4 bases lay outside the gene matches. The DNA for the CDR3 is TGTGCCAGCAGTGCTAGCGGGGAAACCACAGATACGCAGTATTTT. Residues: CASSASGETTDTQYF.

DNA for the CDR3: TGTGCCAGCAGCTACCTTTCTGTGGTAGGGGCATCCTACGAGCAGTACTTC. The encoded protein is CASSYLSVVGASYEQYF. V usage is TRBV5-8 and J usage is TRBJ2-7, with D perhaps TRBD1 (5 bases). Germline CDR1 SGHTS, CDR2 YDEGEE. The CDR3 is made up of 17 amino acids. The V and J ends lost 3 bases and 1 base respectively, with 20 bases between them.

This rearrangement joins TRBV18 to TRBJ1-1; D gene uncertain. CDR1 KGHSH and CDR2 LQKENI come from the germline V gene. The CDR3 contains 16 residues. The V gene lost 1 base and the J gene lost 0 bases, with 12 bases spanning the gap. This chain's CDR3 is CASSPRGVSLNTEAFF. For the CDR3, the DNA is TGTGCCAGCTCACCACGTGGAGTCAGCTTGAACACTGAAGCTTTCTTT.

The rearrangement links TRBV5-1 to TRBJ2-2; weak D call: TRBD1 (5 bases). Trimming removed 0 bases at V and 3 bases at J, with 12 bases between. The germline CDR1 and CDR2 sequences are SGHRS and YFSETQ. CDR3 length: 16 amino acids. CDR3 residues: CASSLAVDTDTGELFF. DNA of the CDR3: TGCGCCAGCAGCTTGGCCGTGGACACCGACACCGGGGAGCTGTTTTTT.

The rearrangement links TRBV30 to TRBJ1-3, with D perhaps TRBD1 (5 bases). This CDR3 has 13 amino acids. Per the germline V gene, CDR1 is GTSNPN and CDR2 is SVGIG (reference sequence). V was cut by 8 bases and J by 6 bases, with 17 bases left in between. DNA for the CDR3: TGTGCCCGGAATTTAAAGGGACTAAACACCATATATTTT. Translating it yields CARNLKGLNTIYF.